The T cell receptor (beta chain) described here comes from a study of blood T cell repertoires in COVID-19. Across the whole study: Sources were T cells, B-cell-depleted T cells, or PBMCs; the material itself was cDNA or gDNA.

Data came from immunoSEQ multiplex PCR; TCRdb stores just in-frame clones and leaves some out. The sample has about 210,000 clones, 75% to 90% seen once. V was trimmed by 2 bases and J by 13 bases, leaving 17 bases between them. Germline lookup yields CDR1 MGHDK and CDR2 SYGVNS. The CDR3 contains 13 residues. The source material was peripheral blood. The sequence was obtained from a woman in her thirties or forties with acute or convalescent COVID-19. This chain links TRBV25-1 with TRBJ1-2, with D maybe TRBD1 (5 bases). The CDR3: CASSEVLQAAPTF. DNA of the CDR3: TGTGCCAGCAGTGAAGTATTACAGGCGGCCCCCACCTTC.